These 5 T cell receptor beta chains were all obtained from the same sample, sequenced in a study of molecular identifiers for immune sequencing clone quantification. Each CDR3 protein is one row after TCRdb ran MiXCR on the PCR reads. The sample contains hundreds of thousands of distinct CDR3 sequences, roughly 24% of which appear only once. The source material was naive CD8+ T cells from blood, with Jurkat cell RNA spiked in. Subset here: FACS-sorted CD8+CD4-CCR7+CD45RA+ naive T cells. These receptors were taken from a human donor in good health. Some libraries in this study had Jurkat cell RNA spiked in.

Concerning this clonotype itself: A much larger clone is a single base away; this may be a read error. This rearrangement joins TRBV29-1 to TRBJ2-5; TRBD2 aligns across 12 bases. Germline lookup yields CDR1 SQVTM and CDR2 ANQGSEA. The V segment lost 8 bases and the J segment 4 bases; nucleotides outside the gene matches: 14. The CDR3 runs to 16 residues. The CDR3 DNA reads as TGCAGCACAAAGGGGCCTAGCGGGAGGGCCGCAGAGACCCAGTACTTC. It codes for CSTKGPSGRAAETQYF.

This clonotype was counted at least ten times. The chain recombines TRBV4-1 with TRBJ2-7, with unresolved D. The germline V gene encodes CDR1 MGHRA and CDR2 YSYEKL. CDR3 length: 11 amino acids. Trimming took 1 base from V and 5 from J, leaving 3 bases between them. The CDR3 spells CASSQGHEQYF. In nucleotides, the CDR3 is TGCGCCAGCAGCCAAGGGCACGAGCAGTACTTC.

Many counts were recorded for this clonotype. CDR3 coding DNA: TGTGCCAGCCGGGTAGGGGGAGGCACAGATACGCAGTATTTT. This encodes CASRVGGGTDTQYF. The chain carries TRBV6-5 and TRBJ2-3; weak D call: TRBD1 (6 bases). From germline, CDR1 is MNHEY and CDR2 SVGAGI. The CDR3 covers 14 residues. V was clipped by 8 bases and J by 1 base, with 13 bases between them.

This chain links TRBV19 with TRBJ2-7; TRBD1 aligns across 9 bases. The V and J ends lost 4 bases and 6 bases, in that order; junction bases with no gene match: 4. CDR1 and CDR2 from the germline V gene are LNHDA and SQIVND (reference sequence). This CDR3 contains 13 residues. Here the CDR3 DNA reads TGTGCCAGTAGTACCAGGACAGGGGTCGAGCAGTACTTC. As protein: CASSTRTGVEQYF.

As to this clonotype: A much larger clone is a single base away; this may be a read error. The genes are TRBV13 and TRBJ1-2; a weak D match, TRBD1 (6 bases). Germline-derived CDR1 and CDR2 are PRHDT and FYEKMQ (reference sequence). This CDR3 is 14 amino acids long. V lost 6 bases, J lost 2 bases, and 13 bases lay in between. The CDR3 coding sequence is TGTGCCAGCAGTCGACAGGAGGCAAACTATGGCTACACCTTC. Protein sequence: CASSRQEANYGYTF.